This TCR beta chain is from a study of cytomegalovirus exposure and HLA in healthy donors. The study, taken as a whole, reports: Most TCR sequences were seen very rarely across donors, but some public TCRs occurred in many. With DRB1 most and HLA-C fewest, TCR association rates differed between HLA loci in a later analysis. Later analysis suggested most CMV-associated TCR beta chains were HLA-restricted.

The PCR contained 60 Vbeta and 13 Jbeta primers. In the authors' workflow: Approximately 11 million shared chains were among 80 million or so unique TCR beta chains counted in a later analysis. This table comes from immunoSEQ multiplex PCR, and its TCRdb copy is limited to in-frame clones, with some not included. V and J calls and clone size are as listed in that table; D and trimming were resolved from the DNA. The table shows nearly 200,000 clones, with 87% occurring only once. Note on this clone: Its specificity is not known.

Germline V gene data show CDR1 as SGHDN and CDR2 as FVKESK. This CDR3 has 15 residues. V lost 6 bases and J lost 2, with 11 bases in between. This rearrangement joins TRBV14 to TRBJ2-6; D ambiguous. The sequenced sample was PBMCs. The source of this sequence is a man under 40 in good health and CMV-seronegative. CDR3 region: CASRNSLAGANVLTF. In DNA, the CDR3 is TGTGCCAGCAGGAACAGCCTGGCTGGGGCCAACGTCCTGACTTTC.